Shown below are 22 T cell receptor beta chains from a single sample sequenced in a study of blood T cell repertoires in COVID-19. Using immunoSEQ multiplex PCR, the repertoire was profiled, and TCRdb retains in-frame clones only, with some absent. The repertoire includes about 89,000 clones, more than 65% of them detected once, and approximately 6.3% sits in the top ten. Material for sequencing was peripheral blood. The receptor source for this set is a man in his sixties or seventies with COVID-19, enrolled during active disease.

Here the CDR3 DNA reads TGCGCCTGGGGGGACAGTCCTAACTATGGCTACACCTTC. This gives the protein CAWGDSPNYGYTF. This chain connects TRBV5-1 to TRBJ1-2; 7 nucleotides line up with TRBD1. The CDR3 contains 13 residues. V trimming: 10 bases; J trimming: 0 bases; junction bases outside the gene matches: 6. Germline assignment: CDR1 SGHRS and CDR2 YFSETQ.

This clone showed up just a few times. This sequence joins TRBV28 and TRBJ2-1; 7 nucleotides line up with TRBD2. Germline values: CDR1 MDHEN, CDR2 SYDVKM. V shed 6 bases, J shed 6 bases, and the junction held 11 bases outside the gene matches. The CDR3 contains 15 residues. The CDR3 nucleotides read TGTGCCAGCAGCCCTTGGCGGGAGATTGGCAATGAGCAGTTCTTC. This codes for CASSPWREIGNEQFF.

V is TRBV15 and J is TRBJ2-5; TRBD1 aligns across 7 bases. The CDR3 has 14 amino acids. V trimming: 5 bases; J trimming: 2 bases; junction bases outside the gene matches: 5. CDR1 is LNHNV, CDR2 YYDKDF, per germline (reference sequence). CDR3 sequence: CATSPPDRQETQYF. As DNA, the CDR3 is TGTGCCACCAGCCCCCCGGACAGGCAAGAGACCCAGTACTTC.

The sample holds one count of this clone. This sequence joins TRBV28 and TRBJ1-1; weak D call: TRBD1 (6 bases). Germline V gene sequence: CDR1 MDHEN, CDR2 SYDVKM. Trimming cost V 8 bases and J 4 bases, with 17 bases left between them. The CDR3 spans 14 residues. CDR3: CASLDGGRRTEAFF. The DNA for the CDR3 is TGTGCCAGCCTTGATGGGGGCCGGCGCACTGAAGCTTTCTTT.

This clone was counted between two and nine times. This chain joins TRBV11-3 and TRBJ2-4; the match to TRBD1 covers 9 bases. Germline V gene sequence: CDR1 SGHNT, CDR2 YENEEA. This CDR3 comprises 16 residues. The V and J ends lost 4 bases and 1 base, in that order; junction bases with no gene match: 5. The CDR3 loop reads CASSSNRGLAKNIQYF. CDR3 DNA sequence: TGTGCCAGCAGCTCCAACAGGGGGCTCGCCAAAAACATTCAGTACTTC.

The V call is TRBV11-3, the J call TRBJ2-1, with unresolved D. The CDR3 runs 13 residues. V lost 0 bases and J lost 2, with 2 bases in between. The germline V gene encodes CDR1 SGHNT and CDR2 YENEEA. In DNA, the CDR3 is TGTGCCAGCAGCTTAGATACCTACAATGAGCAGTTCTTC. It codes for CASSLDTYNEQFF.

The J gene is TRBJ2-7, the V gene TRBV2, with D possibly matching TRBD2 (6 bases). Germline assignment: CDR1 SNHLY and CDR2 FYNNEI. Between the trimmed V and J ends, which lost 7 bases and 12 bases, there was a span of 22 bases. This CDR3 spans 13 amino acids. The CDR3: CASTQSVGLGRYF. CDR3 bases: TGTGCCAGCACCCAAAGCGTGGGACTCGGACGGTACTTC.

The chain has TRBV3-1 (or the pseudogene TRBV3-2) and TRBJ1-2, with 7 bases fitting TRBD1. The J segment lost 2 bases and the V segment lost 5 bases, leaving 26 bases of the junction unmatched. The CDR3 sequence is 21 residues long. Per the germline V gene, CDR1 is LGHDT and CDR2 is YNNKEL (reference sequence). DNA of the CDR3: TGTGCCAGCAGCAAGGACCCCTGTAGACAGGGAGTTCGGGTACGGAACTATGGCTACACCTTC. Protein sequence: CASSKDPCRQGVRVRNYGYTF.

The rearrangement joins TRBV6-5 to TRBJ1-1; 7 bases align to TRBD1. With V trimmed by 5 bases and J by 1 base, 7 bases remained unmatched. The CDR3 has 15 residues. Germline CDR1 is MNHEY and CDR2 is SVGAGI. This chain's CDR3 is CASSRLDRENTEAFF. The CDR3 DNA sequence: TGTGCCAGCAGTCGGCTAGACAGGGAGAACACTGAAGCTTTCTTT.

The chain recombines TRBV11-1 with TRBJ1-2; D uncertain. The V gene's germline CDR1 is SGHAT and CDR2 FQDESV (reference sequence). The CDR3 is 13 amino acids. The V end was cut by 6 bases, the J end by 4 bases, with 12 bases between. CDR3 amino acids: CASRALDAYGYTF. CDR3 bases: TGTGCCAGCAGAGCCTTAGATGCCTATGGCTACACCTTC.

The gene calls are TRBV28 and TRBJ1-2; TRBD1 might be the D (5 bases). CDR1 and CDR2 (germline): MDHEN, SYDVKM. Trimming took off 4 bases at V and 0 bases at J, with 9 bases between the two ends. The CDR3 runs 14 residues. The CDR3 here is CASSSAGTNYGYTF. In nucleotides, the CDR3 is TGTGCCAGCAGTTCGGCAGGGACTAACTATGGCTACACCTTC.

CDR3 protein: CATSRPGSYSGANVLTF. CDR3 in DNA: TGTGCCACCAGCAGACCAGGGTCCTACTCTGGGGCCAACGTCCTGACTTTC. This chain connects TRBV15 to TRBJ2-6; D may be TRBD1 (5 bases). Trimming took off 2 bases at V and 0 bases at J, with 11 bases between the two ends. Germline loops: CDR1 LNHNV, CDR2 YYDKDF (reference sequence). The CDR3 has 17 residues.

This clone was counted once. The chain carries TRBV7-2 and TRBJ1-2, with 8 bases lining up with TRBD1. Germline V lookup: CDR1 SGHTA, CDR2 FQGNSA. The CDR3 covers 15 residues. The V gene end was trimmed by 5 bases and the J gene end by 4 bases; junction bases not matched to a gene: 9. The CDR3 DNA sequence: TGTGCCAGCAGCCCCCGGGCAGGGGGCATCTATGGCTACACCTTC. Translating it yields CASSPRAGGIYGYTF.

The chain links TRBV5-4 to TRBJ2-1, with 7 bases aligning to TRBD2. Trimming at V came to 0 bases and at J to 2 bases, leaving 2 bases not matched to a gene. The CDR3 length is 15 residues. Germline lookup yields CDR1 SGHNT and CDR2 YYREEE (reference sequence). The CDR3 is CASSLEGGPYNEQFF. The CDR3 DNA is TGTGCCAGCAGCTTGGAGGGAGGGCCCTACAATGAGCAGTTCTTC.

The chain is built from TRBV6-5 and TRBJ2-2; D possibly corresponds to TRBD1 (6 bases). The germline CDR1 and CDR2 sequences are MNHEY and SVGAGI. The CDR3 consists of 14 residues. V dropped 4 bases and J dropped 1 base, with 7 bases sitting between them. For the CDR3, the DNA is TGTGCCAGCAGTTCGGACAGGAACACCGGGGAGCTGTTTTTT. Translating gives CASSSDRNTGELFF.

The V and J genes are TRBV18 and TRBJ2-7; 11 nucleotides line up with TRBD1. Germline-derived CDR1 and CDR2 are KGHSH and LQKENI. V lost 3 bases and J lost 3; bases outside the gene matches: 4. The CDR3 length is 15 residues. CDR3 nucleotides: TGTGCCAGCTCACCCGGACAGGGGGCTTTCTACGAGCAGTACTTC. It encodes CASSPGQGAFYEQYF.

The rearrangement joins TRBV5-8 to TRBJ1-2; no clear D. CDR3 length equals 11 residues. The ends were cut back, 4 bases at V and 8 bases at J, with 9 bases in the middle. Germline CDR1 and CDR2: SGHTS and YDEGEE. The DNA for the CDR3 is TGTGCCAGCAGCCGGGGTCGGGGCTACACCTTC. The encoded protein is CASSRGRGYTF.

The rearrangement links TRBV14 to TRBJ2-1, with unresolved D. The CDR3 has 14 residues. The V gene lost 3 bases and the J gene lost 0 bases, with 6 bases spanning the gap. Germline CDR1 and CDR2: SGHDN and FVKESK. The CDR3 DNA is TGTGCCAGCAGCCAGAGTAGCTCCTACAATGAGCAGTTCTTC. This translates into CASSQSSSYNEQFF.

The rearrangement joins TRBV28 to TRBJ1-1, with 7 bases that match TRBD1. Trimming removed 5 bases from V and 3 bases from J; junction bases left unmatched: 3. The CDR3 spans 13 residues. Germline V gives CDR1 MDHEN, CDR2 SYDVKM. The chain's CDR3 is CASSETGYTEAFF. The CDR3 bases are TGTGCCAGCAGTGAGACAGGGTACACTGAAGCTTTCTTT.

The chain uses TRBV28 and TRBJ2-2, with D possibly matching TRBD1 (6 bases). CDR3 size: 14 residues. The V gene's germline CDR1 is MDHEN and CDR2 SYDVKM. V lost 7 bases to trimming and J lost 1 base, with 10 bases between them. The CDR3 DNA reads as TGTGCCAGCATGAGAGGGGGGAACACCGGGGAGCTGTTTTTT. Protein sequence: CASMRGGNTGELFF.

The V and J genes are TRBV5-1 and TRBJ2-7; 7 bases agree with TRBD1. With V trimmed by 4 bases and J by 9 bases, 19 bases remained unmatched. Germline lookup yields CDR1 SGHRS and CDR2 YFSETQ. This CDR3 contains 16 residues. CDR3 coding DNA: TGCGCCAGCAGCCTCAAAACCGGGACAGCGACGTTTGGGCAGTACTTC. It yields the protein CASSLKTGTATFGQYF.

CDR3 in amino acids: CASSVQGNSPLHF. CDR3 DNA sequence: TGTGCCAGCAGCGTACAGGGGAATTCACCCCTCCACTTT. The chain couples TRBV11-1 to TRBJ1-6, with 7 bases identical to TRBD1. Germline CDR1 SGHAT, CDR2 FQDESV (reference sequence). With 5 bases clipped from V and 7 bases from J, the junction kept 2 bases outside the gene matches. The CDR3 contains 13 residues. Together with reference TRBV11-1 and TRBJ1-6, the CDR3 gives the full variable domain: EAEVAQSPRYKITEKSQAVAFWCDPISGHATLYWYRQILGQGPELLVQFQDESVVDDSQLPKDRFSAERLKGVDSTLKIQPAELGDSAMYLCASSVQGNSPLHFGNGTRLTVT.